The 28 T cell receptor beta chains presented below share a single source sample, sequenced in a study of blood T cell repertoires in COVID-19. Sequencing used immunoSEQ multiplex PCR; TCRdb keeps in-frame clones, though not all of them. The table records about 300,000 clones, about 91% of them present only once. Sequenced sample: peripheral blood. The receptor source for this set is a woman aged 30 to 39 who had recovered from COVID-19.

The table lists this clone with a count of one. This chain links TRBV19 with TRBJ1-1; 7 positions match TRBD1. This CDR3 contains 16 residues. Trimming at V came to 2 bases and at J to 0 bases, leaving 6 bases not matched to a gene. CDR1 and CDR2 (germline): LNHDA, SQIVND (reference sequence). The CDR3 DNA reads TGTGCCAGTAGTATAACTTGGCAGGGGGTGAACACTGAAGCTTTCTTT. Its protein product is CASSITWQGVNTEAFF.

The V call is TRBV7-3, the J call TRBJ2-1, with D maybe TRBD2 (6 bases). V dropped 1 base and J dropped 5 bases, with 12 bases sitting between them. The germline gives CDR1 SGHTA, CDR2 FQGTGA. CDR3 size: 15 residues. The CDR3 here is CASSLIAVINNEQFF. The CDR3, as DNA: TGTGCCAGCAGCTTAATAGCGGTAATTAACAATGAGCAGTTCTTC.

The V call is TRBV18, the J call TRBJ1-4; 8 bases are a match to TRBD1. V shed 5 bases and J 10 bases; nucleotides not matched to a gene: 15. CDR1 is KGHSH, CDR2 LQKENI, per germline. The CDR3 spans 16 residues. Here the CDR3 DNA reads TGTGCCAGCTCAGCCCTTTTTATGACAGGGGTCGGAAAACTGTTTTTT. It translates to CASSALFMTGVGKLFF.

The chain joins TRBV3-1 (or the pseudogene TRBV3-2) to TRBJ1-3; D might be TRBD1 (6 bases). The CDR3 sequence is 17 residues long. Germline V gives CDR1 LGHDT, CDR2 YNNKEL (reference sequence). The V and J ends lost 4 bases and 3 bases respectively, with 19 bases between them. CDR3 in DNA: TGTGCCAGCAGCCCAGGCGCGGGGGGCGTAAGTGGAAACACCATATATTTT. Protein: CASSPGAGGVSGNTIYF.

This clone was counted only a few times. The CDR3 DNA sequence: TGTGCCAGCACCCCTGGGGGCGGCGCTCCCTATGGCTACACCTTC. Protein: CASTPGGGAPYGYTF. The chain recombines TRBV5-4 with TRBJ1-2, with D possibly TRBD1 on 6 matching bases. Trimming cost V 6 bases and J 4 bases, with 19 bases left between them. There are 15 residues in the CDR3. Germline assignment: CDR1 SGHNT and CDR2 YYREEE (reference sequence).

Turning to this clone: The same CDR3 can be traced to other DNA sequences in this sample. This chain links TRBV27 with TRBJ1-1; 7 positions match TRBD1. The CDR3 sequence is 15 residues long. The ends lost 2 bases at V and 1 base at J; junction bases unmatched: 4. CDR1 MNHEY and CDR2 SMNVEV come from the germline V gene (reference sequence). Written as DNA, the CDR3 is TGTGCCAGCAGTTTAGGTACAGGGGCGAACACTGAAGCTTTCTTT. This sequence encodes CASSLGTGANTEAFF.

J is TRBJ1-6 and V is TRBV11-2; maybe TRBD1 (5 bases). The CDR3 is 15 amino acids. V dropped 3 bases and J dropped 7 bases, with 13 bases sitting between them. Germline CDR1 is SGHAT and CDR2 is FQNNGV. The CDR3 here is CASSLLQGRNSPLHF. The CDR3 nucleotides are TGTGCCAGCAGCTTGTTGCAGGGCAGGAATTCACCCCTCCACTTT.

V is TRBV6-1 and J is TRBJ1-1; TRBD1 might be the D (6 bases). The CDR3 sequence is 13 residues long. V was shortened by 0 bases and J by 10 bases, with 12 bases between the two germline ends. In germline, CDR1 is MNHNS, CDR2 SASEGT. CDR3 residues: CASSEALGRGAFF. The CDR3 region has the DNA TGTGCCAGCAGTGAAGCGTTAGGCAGGGGAGCTTTCTTT.

This chain joins TRBV7-3 and TRBJ2-5; tentatively, D is TRBD2 (5 bases). Germline V CDR1 and CDR2: SGHTA, FQGTGA. The length of the CDR3 is 11 residues. Trimming removed 6 bases at V and 5 bases at J, with 7 bases between. The CDR3 bases are TGTGCCAGCAGTTCGGGGGAGACCCAGTACTTC. Amino acids: CASSSGETQYF. Combining the CDR3 with reference TRBV7-3 and TRBJ2-5 gives the whole variable domain GAGVSQTPSNKVTEKGKYVELRCDPISGHTALYWYRQSLGQGPEFLIYFQGTGAADDSGLPNDRFFAVRPEGSVSTLKIQRTERGDSAVYLCASSSGETQYFGPGTRLLVL.

The chain recombines TRBV2 with TRBJ1-2; 7 nucleotides agree with TRBD1. The length of the CDR3 is 12 residues. Germline V gene lookup returns CDR1 SNHLY and CDR2 FYNNEI. The J segment lost 6 bases and the V segment lost 6 bases, leaving 4 bases of the junction unmatched. This CDR3 is CASSPTGNGYTF. CDR3 DNA sequence: TGTGCCAGCAGCCCGACAGGGAATGGCTACACCTTC.

The CDR3 here is CASSLGGGASAFF. Here the CDR3 DNA reads TGTGCCAGCAGCTTAGGGGGGGGCGCCTCGGCTTTCTTT. The rearrangement links TRBV7-2 to TRBJ1-1, with D maybe TRBD1 (6 bases). The CDR3 length is 13 residues. Trimming removed 1 base at V and 11 bases at J, with 14 bases between. From germline, CDR1 is SGHTA and CDR2 FQGNSA.

This chain links TRBV7-2 with TRBJ1-1, with 8 bases lining up with TRBD1. CDR1 and CDR2 from the germline V gene are SGHTA and FQGNSA. This CDR3 contains 15 residues. V shed 5 bases, J shed 4 bases, and the junction held 9 bases outside the gene matches. The CDR3 region has the DNA TGTGCCAGCAGCGCCCAGACAGGGGCAGGCACTGAAGCTTTCTTT. Translated: CASSAQTGAGTEAFF.

The chain couples TRBV14 to TRBJ1-2; TRBD1 aligns across 8 bases. The V gene's germline CDR1 is SGHDN and CDR2 FVKESK. The CDR3 runs to 13 residues. Trimming cost V 5 bases and J 6 bases; bases outside gene matches: 5. The CDR3 DNA is TGTGCCAGCAGCTTCCGGACAGGGAATGGCTACACCTTC. Translation gives CASSFRTGNGYTF.

The rearrangement links TRBV5-6 to TRBJ1-1, with TRBD1 matching 8 bases. The V segment lost 4 bases and the J segment 4 bases; nucleotides outside the gene matches: 6. This CDR3 is 14 amino acids long. CDR1 and CDR2 from the germline V gene are SGHDT and YYEEEE. CDR3 in DNA: TGTGCCAGCAGCCAGGGGGCAGGGGGCACTGAAGCTTTCTTT. Amino acids: CASSQGAGGTEAFF.

The V and J genes are TRBV28 and TRBJ1-4; D perhaps matches TRBD1 (5 bases). Trimming took off 6 bases at V and 6 bases at J, with 20 bases between the two ends. The germline CDR1 and CDR2 sequences are MDHEN and SYDVKM. The CDR3 sequence is 16 residues long. CDR3 nucleotide sequence: TGTGCCAGCAGCTCTGGGAACAGGTTAACCCATGAAAAACTGTTTTTT. Translating it yields CASSSGNRLTHEKLFF.

The chain uses TRBV6-6 and TRBJ1-5; D uncertain. The CDR3 extends over 12 amino acids. Germline lookup yields CDR1 MNHNY and CDR2 SVGAGI (reference sequence). V was trimmed by 5 bases and J by 6 bases, leaving 8 bases between them. The CDR3 region has the DNA TGTGCCAGCAGTCCACCGAGTCAGCCCCAGCATTTT. Its protein product is CASSPPSQPQHF.

The count of this clone is one. The rearrangement links TRBV7-2 to TRBJ2-4; D remains ambiguous. CDR1 SGHTA and CDR2 FQGNSA come from the germline V gene. Trimming left V 6 bases short and J 0 bases short, with 9 bases between. The CDR3 is 14 residues long. Here the CDR3 reads CASSLQTAKNIQYF. As DNA, the CDR3 is TGTGCCAGCAGTCTACAGACAGCCAAAAACATTCAGTACTTC.

The chain combines TRBV6-5 with TRBJ1-1, with a tentative D call TRBD1 (6 bases). The CDR3 contains 15 residues. V was shortened by 5 bases and J by 1 base, with 14 bases between the two germline ends. CDR1 and CDR2 from the germline V gene are MNHEY and SVGAGI. DNA of the CDR3: TGTGCCAGCAGTCTCAGGGGAAATGGGAACACTGAAGCTTTCTTT. This encodes CASSLRGNGNTEAFF.

Written as DNA, the CDR3 is TGCGCCAGCAGCCAACTCTTTGGGACAGGGGCCTCCTACGAGCAGTACTTC. Translating gives CASSQLFGTGASYEQYF. J is TRBJ2-7 and V is TRBV4-3; 10 bases are a match to TRBD1. The CDR3 consists of 17 residues. Germline V gives CDR1 LGHNA, CDR2 YSLEER. Unmatched junction bases numbered 7, after V lost 2 bases and J lost 0 bases.

This chain connects TRBV18 to TRBJ2-2; TRBD1 aligns across 7 bases. This CDR3 region has 16 residues. The V gene's germline CDR1 is KGHSH and CDR2 LQKENI. Losses at the gene ends were 4 bases for V and 1 base for J; bases not matched to a gene: 6. The CDR3 DNA follows: TGTGCCAGCTCACTCGAGGACAGGATGAACACCGGGGAGCTGTTTTTT. This sequence encodes CASSLEDRMNTGELFF.

V is TRBV12-3 or TRBV12-4 and J is TRBJ1-5; D ambiguous. Trimming took 6 bases from V and 5 from J, leaving 11 bases between them. The CDR3 totals 13 residues. The CDR3 sequence: CASRGTVHQPQHF. Written as DNA, the CDR3 is TGTGCCAGCAGAGGTACAGTTCATCAGCCCCAGCATTTT.

The V gene is TRBV5-1, the J gene TRBJ2-7; 7 nucleotides match TRBD1. V lost 1 base, J lost 2 bases, and 6 bases stayed unmatched. The germline V gene has CDR1 SGHRS and CDR2 YFSETQ. This CDR3 comprises 15 residues. CDR3 nucleotides: TGCGCCAGCAGCTTGTTGACAGGGTCACCCTACGAGCAGTACTTC. Its protein is CASSLLTGSPYEQYF.

The CDR3 bases are TGTGCCAGCAGTACCGGGTCCTACGAGCAGTACTTC. It translates to CASSTGSYEQYF. The J gene is TRBJ2-7, the V gene TRBV6-5; no definite D call. The CDR3 is 12 residues long. The V end lost 5 bases, the J end lost 1 base, and 6 bases lay between the germline ends. CDR1 and CDR2 from the germline V gene are MNHEY and SVGAGI.

The rearrangement links TRBV6-4 to TRBJ2-3, with 7 bases fitting TRBD1. With 6 bases clipped from V and 0 bases from J, the junction kept 6 bases outside the gene matches. CDR3 length equals 15 residues. Per germline, CDR1 MRHNA and CDR2 SNTAGT. The CDR3 sequence is CASSLGQSSTDTQYF. The CDR3, as DNA: TGTGCCAGCAGCCTGGGACAGTCAAGCACAGATACGCAGTATTTT.

V gene TRBV5-6 combines with J gene TRBJ2-5, with 7 bases matching TRBD2. This CDR3 has 16 residues. V trimming: 2 bases; J trimming: 0 bases; junction bases outside the gene matches: 7. Germline V CDR1 and CDR2: SGHDT, YYEEEE. CDR3 loop: CASSFGGGLHQETQYF. CDR3 sequence (DNA): TGTGCCAGCAGCTTCGGCGGGGGACTACACCAAGAGACCCAGTACTTC.

In nucleotides, the CDR3 is TGTGCCAGCAGCTCCATTTCGGGGACTGAAGCTTTCTTT. Protein: CASSSISGTEAFF. The V and J genes are TRBV7-2 and TRBJ1-1, with unresolved D. Germline V gives CDR1 SGHTA, CDR2 FQGNSA. The V gene lost 4 bases and the J gene lost 5 bases, with 11 bases spanning the gap. The CDR3 totals 13 residues.

The V call is TRBV25-1, the J call TRBJ1-5, with D tentatively TRBD1 (5 bases). Per the germline V gene, CDR1 is MGHDK and CDR2 is SYGVNS. The ends were cut back, 5 bases at V and 3 bases at J, with 17 bases in the middle. The CDR3 has 16 residues. CDR3 in amino acids: CASSNSGQEYNQPQHF. The CDR3 coding sequence is TGTGCCAGCAGTAATTCAGGACAAGAGTACAATCAGCCCCAGCATTTT.

This chain connects TRBV5-1 to TRBJ2-5; tentatively, D is TRBD1 (5 bases). The germline gives CDR1 SGHRS, CDR2 YFSETQ. The CDR3 loop spans 14 amino acids. Trimming cost V 4 bases and J 1 base, with 11 bases left between them. In nucleotides, the CDR3 is TGCGCCAGCAGCCAGACAGTACCCCAAGAGACCCAGTACTTC. This sequence encodes CASSQTVPQETQYF.